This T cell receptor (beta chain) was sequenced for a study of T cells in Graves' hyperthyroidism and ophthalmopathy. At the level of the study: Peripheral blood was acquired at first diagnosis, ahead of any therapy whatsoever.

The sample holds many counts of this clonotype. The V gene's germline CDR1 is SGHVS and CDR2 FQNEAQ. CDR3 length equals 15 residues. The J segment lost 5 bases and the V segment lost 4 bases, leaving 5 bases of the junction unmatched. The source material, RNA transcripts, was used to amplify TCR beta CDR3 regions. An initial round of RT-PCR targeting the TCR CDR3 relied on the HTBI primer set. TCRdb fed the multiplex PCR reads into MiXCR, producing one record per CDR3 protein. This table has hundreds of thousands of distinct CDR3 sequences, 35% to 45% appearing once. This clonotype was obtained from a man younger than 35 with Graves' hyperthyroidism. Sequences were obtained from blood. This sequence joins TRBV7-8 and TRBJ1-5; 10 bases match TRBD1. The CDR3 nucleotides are TGTGCCAGCAGCTCGGGACAGGGGATCGATCAGCCCCAGCATTTT. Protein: CASSSGQGIDQPQHF.